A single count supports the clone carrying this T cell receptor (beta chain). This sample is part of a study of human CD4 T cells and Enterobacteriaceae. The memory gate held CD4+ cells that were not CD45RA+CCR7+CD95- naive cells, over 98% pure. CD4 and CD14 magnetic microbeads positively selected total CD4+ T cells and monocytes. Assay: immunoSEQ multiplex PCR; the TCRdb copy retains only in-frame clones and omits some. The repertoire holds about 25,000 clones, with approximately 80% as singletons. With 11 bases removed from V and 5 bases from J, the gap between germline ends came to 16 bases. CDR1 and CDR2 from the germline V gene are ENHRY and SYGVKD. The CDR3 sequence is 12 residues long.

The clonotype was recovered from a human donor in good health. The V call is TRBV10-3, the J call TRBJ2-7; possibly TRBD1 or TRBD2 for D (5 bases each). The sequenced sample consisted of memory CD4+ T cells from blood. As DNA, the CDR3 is TGTGCCCTCGGCAAGGGGACCGACGAGCAGTACTTC. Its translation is CALGKGTDEQYF.